Shown below are 13 T cell receptor beta chains from a single sample sequenced in a study of identical twins. TCRdb re-derived calls from the 5' RACE reads in MiXCR, one entry per CDR3 protein. The sample holds about 920,000 distinct CDR3 sequences, around an eighth seen once. The same data also contributed to another study, on yellow fever vaccine responses in identical twins.

Sequencing was done on a sample of PBMCs. Source of these receptors: a woman between 18 and 29 years old in good health.

This clonotype was counted only a few times. This sequence joins TRBV7-7 and TRBJ2-2, with 7 bases lining up with TRBD1. The germline V gene encodes CDR1 SSHAT and CDR2 FNYEAQ (reference sequence). V trimming: 5 bases; J trimming: 2 bases; junction bases outside the gene matches: 5. The CDR3 covers 15 residues. In DNA form, the CDR3 reads TGTGCCAGCAGCCAGGGACAGATTAACACCGGGGAGCTGTTTTTT. Translating gives CASSQGQINTGELFF.

V is TRBV3-1 and J is TRBJ1-6; a weak D match, TRBD1 (5 bases). This CDR3 has 15 residues. Germline CDR1 reads LGHDT; CDR2 reads YNNKEL (reference sequence). V lost 2 bases to trimming and J lost 7 bases, with 12 bases between them. The CDR3 reads CASSQMGQSNSPLHF. The CDR3 DNA is TGTGCCAGCAGCCAAATGGGGCAGAGCAATTCACCCCTCCACTTT.

V is TRBV28 and J is TRBJ2-7; TRBD1 matches at 9 bases. CDR3 size: 15 residues. Trimming took 10 bases from V and 1 from J; bases not matched to a gene: 11. CDR1 is MDHEN and CDR2 is SYDVKM in the germline V gene. The CDR3, as DNA: TGTGCCACCAACACCCAGGGACAGGGTTCCTACGAGCAGTACTTC. This codes for CATNTQGQGSYEQYF.

This clonotype was detected only a few times. The chain has TRBV2 and TRBJ2-7, with D possibly being TRBD2 (5 bases). Trimming pared 5 bases from V and 6 bases from J, leaving 17 bases between. Looked up from germline, CDR1 is SNHLY and CDR2 is FYNNEI. The CDR3 consists of 14 residues. Written as DNA, the CDR3 is TGTGCCAGCAGTACTCTCGAGGGAGACGGCGAGCAGTACTTC. Translated, it gives CASSTLEGDGEQYF.

In its sample, this clonotype was seen many times. The gene calls are TRBV3-1 and TRBJ2-7, with 9 bases lining up with TRBD1. Germline CDR1 LGHDT, CDR2 YNNKEL (reference sequence). Trimming took 4 bases from V and 2 from J; bases not matched to a gene: 3. The CDR3 loop spans 14 amino acids. CDR3: CASSRRDRAYEQYF. The CDR3, as DNA: TGTGCCAGCAGCCGTCGGGACAGGGCCTACGAGCAGTACTTC.

This clonotype was counted between two and nine times. The chain recombines TRBV7-9 with TRBJ2-3; D may be TRBD1 (7 bases). Germline values: CDR1 SEHNR, CDR2 FQNEAQ (reference sequence). V was clipped by 5 bases and J by 2 bases, with 14 bases between them. This CDR3 is built from 15 residues. The CDR3 loop is CASSLPRGATDTQYF. DNA for the CDR3: TGTGCCAGCAGCCTCCCCAGGGGGGCCACAGATACGCAGTATTTT.

The chain employs TRBV28 and TRBJ1-1; D ambiguous. The CDR3 is 15 residues long. The germline gives CDR1 MDHEN, CDR2 SYDVKM. Trimming stripped 3 bases from V and 1 base from J, with 12 bases between. CDR3 nucleotides: TGTGCCAGCAGTTTGACTGTTGGGTGGAACACTGAAGCTTTCTTT. Translation: CASSLTVGWNTEAFF.

This clonotype showed up just a few times. The CDR3 region is CASTGGGFGYTF. For the CDR3, the DNA is TGTGCCAGTACAGGAGGGGGTTTTGGCTACACCTTC. The J gene is TRBJ1-2, the V gene TRBV3-1, with D perhaps TRBD1 (6 bases). This CDR3 region has 12 residues. Between the trimmed V and J ends, which lost 9 bases and 7 bases, there was a span of 15 bases. Germline V gene sequence: CDR1 LGHDT, CDR2 YNNKEL (reference sequence).

The chain couples TRBV27 to TRBJ2-7; D not certain. CDR3 length: 13 residues. CDR1 MNHEY and CDR2 SMNVEV come from the germline V gene (reference sequence). CDR3 region: CASSLTSAREQCV. The DNA for the CDR3 is TGTGCCAGCAGTTTAACGAGCGCACGCGAGCAGTGCGTC.

This clonotype was recorded at least ten times. V is TRBV5-1 and J is TRBJ2-3; possibly TRBD1 for D (6 bases). V dropped 0 bases and J dropped 5 bases, with 10 bases sitting between them. The CDR3 has 14 residues. CDR1 SGHRS and CDR2 YFSETQ come from the germline V gene. The CDR3 DNA reads TGCGCCAGCAGCTTGGCGTCCAGGGGAGATACGCAGTATTTT. Translation: CASSLASRGDTQYF.

This clonotype was seen a handful of times. J is TRBJ1-6 and V is TRBV12-3 or TRBV12-4, with D uncertain. Between the trimmed V and J ends, which lost 1 base and 11 bases, there was a span of 18 bases. The CDR3 extends over 16 amino acids. The CDR3 DNA reads as TGTGCCAGCAGTTTAGGGTCGCGGAACGGCCGCGCACCCCTCCACTTT. Translation gives CASSLGSRNGRAPLHF.

The rearrangement links TRBV7-2 to TRBJ2-7; D ambiguous. The V end lost 1 base, the J end lost 1 base, and 11 bases lay between the germline ends. The CDR3 runs to 15 residues. Germline assignment: CDR1 SGHTA and CDR2 FQGNSA. CDR3 DNA sequence: TGTGCCAGCAGCTTAGTTGCGAATCCTTCCTACGAGCAGTACTTC. This encodes CASSLVANPSYEQYF.

This clonotype was detected only a few times. The chain has TRBV18 and TRBJ1-1; D might be TRBD1 (6 bases). Trimming left V 0 bases short and J 11 bases short, with 10 bases between. There are 12 residues in the CDR3. Per the germline V gene, CDR1 is KGHSH and CDR2 is LQKENI. The CDR3 loop reads CASSPPQGAAFF. CDR3 in DNA: TGTGCCAGCTCACCACCACAGGGAGCGGCTTTCTTT. Based on the CDR3 plus reference TRBV18 and TRBJ1-1, the full variable domain is NAGVMQNPRHLVRRRGQEARLRCSPMKGHSHVYWYRQLPEEGLKFMVYLQKENIIDESGMPKERFSAEFPKEGPSILRIQQVVRGDSAAYFCASSPPQGAAFFGQGTRLTVV.